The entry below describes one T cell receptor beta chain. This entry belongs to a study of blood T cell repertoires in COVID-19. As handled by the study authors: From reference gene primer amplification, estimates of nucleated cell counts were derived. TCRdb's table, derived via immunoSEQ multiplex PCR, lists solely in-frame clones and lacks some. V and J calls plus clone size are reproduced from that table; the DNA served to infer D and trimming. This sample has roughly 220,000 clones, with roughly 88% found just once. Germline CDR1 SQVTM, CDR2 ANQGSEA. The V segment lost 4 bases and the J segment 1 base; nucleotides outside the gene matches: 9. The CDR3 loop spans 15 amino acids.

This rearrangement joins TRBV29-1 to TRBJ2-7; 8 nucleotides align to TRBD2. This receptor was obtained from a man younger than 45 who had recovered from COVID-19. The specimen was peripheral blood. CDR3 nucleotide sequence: TGCAGCGTTGCAGCGGGGGCCCTACCTTCCTACGAGCAGTACTTC. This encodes CSVAAGALPSYEQYF.